Listed below are T cell receptor beta chains from one sample, sequenced in a study of beta chain features in type 1 diabetes. Assay used: immunoSEQ multiplex PCR; TCRdb lists only in-frame clones, some missing. The table has 300,000 to 450,000 clones, approximately 12% seen once; the top ten hold more than 0.015%. The sample comprised naive CD4+ T cells from blood. These receptors originate from a man younger than 35 in good health. Each CDR3 is given without its conserved first and last residue.

V gene	CDR3 length	J gene	CDR3 protein
TRBV5-4	13	TRBJ2-7	ASSPTGGSGYEQY
TRBV6-5	12	TRBJ2-7	ASSYSGTTYEQY
TRBV6-5	13	TRBJ2-7	ASSYVAGGSYEQY
TRBV7-2	12	TRBJ1-2	ASSPLARGLGYT
TRBV25-1	10	TRBJ2-7	ASSAGTYEQY
TRBV28	13	TRBJ2-1	ASSPPGQGNNEQF
TRBV6-5	14	TRBJ2-1	ASSYSSSGRAHEQF
TRBV9	13	TRBJ2-7	ASSVGEGVRYEQY
TRBV19	10	TRBJ2-3	AVGRETYTQY
TRBV10-3	14	TRBJ2-3	AIRPTTGGHTDTQY
TRBV28	13	TRBJ2-2	ASRLPTSGVGELF
TRBV7-9	11	TRBJ2-7	ASGGARSYEQY
TRBV2	15	TRBJ1-3	ASSELSRDRNGDTIY
TRBV7-3	13	TRBJ2-3	ASSLTYYSTDTQY
TRBV28	11	TRBJ2-7	ASRVTGTYEQY
TRBV6-6	13	TRBJ2-7	ASSYLGQGAYEQY
TRBV7-9	11	TRBJ2-5	AGRSGGRETQY
TRBV11-2	15	TRBJ2-7	ASSLRSPTGEYYEQY
TRBV11-2	13	TRBJ2-5	ASSLRGSGGETQY
TRBV7-3	14	TRBJ2-6	ASSSPNRAGANVLT
TRBV28	12	TRBJ1-5	ATSPHRPNQPQH
TRBV5-1	10	TRBJ2-3	ASSSERETQY
TRBV9	12	TRBJ1-2	ASSVGGAGYGYT
TRBV28	13	TRBJ2-3	ASSPAGWGTDTQY